The next 29 T cell receptor beta chains were all read from a single sample in a study of blood T cell repertoires in COVID-19. Using immunoSEQ multiplex PCR, the repertoire was profiled, and TCRdb retains in-frame clones only, with some absent. The sample consists of about 76,000 clones, roughly 84% of them appearing once. Material for sequencing was peripheral blood. These receptors were collected from an elderly man with acute or convalescent COVID-19.

V is TRBV18 and J is TRBJ1-3; no clear D gene. Germline assignment: CDR1 KGHSH and CDR2 LQKENI. The CDR3 extends over 14 amino acids. V shed 2 bases and J shed 0 bases, with 5 bases lying between them. The CDR3 sequence: CASSPGSSGNTIYF. In DNA, the CDR3 is TGTGCCAGCTCACCAGGGAGCTCTGGAAACACCATATATTTT. Full variable domain (remainder filled in from reference TRBV18 and TRBJ1-3): NAGVMQNPRHLVRRRGQEARLRCSPMKGHSHVYWYRQLPEEGLKFMVYLQKENIIDESGMPKERFSAEFPKEGPSILRIQQVVRGDSAAYFCASSPGSSGNTIYFGEGSWLTVV.

The chain combines TRBV19 with TRBJ1-4; D gene unclear. V dropped 7 bases and J dropped 4 bases, with 10 bases sitting between them. CDR3 length equals 13 residues. CDR1 LNHDA and CDR2 SQIVND come from the germline V gene (reference sequence). The CDR3 reads CASTLRGNEKLFF. The CDR3 bases are TGTGCCAGTACCCTTCGGGGTAATGAAAAACTGTTTTTT.

The chain has TRBV28 and TRBJ1-2; D unclear. The V and J ends lost 4 bases and 7 bases respectively, with 13 bases between them. Germline lookup yields CDR1 MDHEN and CDR2 SYDVKM. The CDR3 has 13 amino acids. The CDR3 spells CASSSPLSRGYTF. CDR3 bases: TGTGCCAGCAGTTCCCCGTTATCGCGTGGCTACACCTTC.

The chain joins TRBV6-5 to TRBJ1-2; D is possibly TRBD1 (6 bases). Trimming pared 7 bases from V and 8 bases from J, leaving 17 bases between. This CDR3 comprises 13 residues. Per the germline V gene, CDR1 is MNHEY and CDR2 is SVGAGI. The CDR3 sequence is CASNGGRGHGYTF. CDR3 nucleotide sequence: TGTGCCAGCAATGGGGGCAGAGGGCACGGCTACACCTTC.

V gene TRBV9 combines with J gene TRBJ1-2; 8 bases are a match to TRBD1. Germline trimming cut 3 bases from V and 4 bases from J; bases unmatched to any gene: 8. Germline CDR1 is SGDLS and CDR2 is YYNGEE. CDR3 size: 15 residues. This CDR3 reads CASSAGQGGGYGYTF. Here the CDR3 DNA reads TGTGCCAGCAGCGCAGGACAGGGAGGCGGCTATGGCTACACCTTC.

The chain employs TRBV7-2 and TRBJ2-5; a weak D match, TRBD2 (6 bases). The CDR3 extends over 14 amino acids. CDR1 and CDR2 from the germline V gene are SGHTA and FQGNSA. V dropped 6 bases and J dropped 4 bases, with 15 bases sitting between them. CDR3 nucleotide sequence: TGTGCCAGCAGTCGGAGGGACGGGCGAGAGACCCAGTACTTC. Protein: CASSRRDGRETQYF.

V gene TRBV18 combines with J gene TRBJ1-1; possible D gene TRBD1, 5 bases. Germline CDR1 reads KGHSH; CDR2 reads LQKENI. The V gene lost 4 bases and the J gene lost 1 base, with 13 bases spanning the gap. The CDR3 is 15 residues long. DNA for the CDR3: TGTGCCAGCTCACTTAGACAGCTACAGAACACTGAAGCTTTCTTT. Translating gives CASSLRQLQNTEAFF. Drawing the rest from reference TRBV18 and TRBJ1-1, the complete variable domain is NAGVMQNPRHLVRRRGQEARLRCSPMKGHSHVYWYRQLPEEGLKFMVYLQKENIIDESGMPKERFSAEFPKEGPSILRIQQVVRGDSAAYFCASSLRQLQNTEAFFGQGTRLTVV.

This clone appeared a single time. This chain uses TRBV28 with TRBJ1-4; possible D gene TRBD1, 6 bases. The V and J ends lost 2 bases and 7 bases respectively, with 11 bases between them. The CDR3 is made up of 14 amino acids. Germline CDR1 reads MDHEN; CDR2 reads SYDVKM. The CDR3 is CASSLGRGREKLFF. The CDR3, as DNA: TGTGCCAGCAGTTTAGGCAGGGGACGTGAAAAACTGTTTTTT.

The chain carries TRBV2 and TRBJ2-1; a weak D match, TRBD2 (6 bases). V lost 6 bases and J lost 4, with 16 bases in between. CDR3 size: 15 residues. Looked up from germline, CDR1 is SNHLY and CDR2 is FYNNEI. The CDR3 loop is CASRHPGLGYNEQFF. CDR3 DNA sequence: TGTGCCAGCAGGCACCCGGGACTTGGGTACAATGAGCAGTTCTTC.

The chain is built from TRBV5-1 and TRBJ1-2, with 7 bases fitting TRBD1. Germline V CDR1 and CDR2: SGHRS, YFSETQ. Unmatched junction bases numbered 3, after V lost 3 bases and J lost 1 base. The CDR3 contains 14 residues. CDR3 amino acids: CASSSGTDNYGYTF. The CDR3 DNA sequence: TGCGCCAGCAGCTCCGGGACAGATAACTATGGCTACACCTTC.

Only one count was recorded for this clone. The rearrangement joins TRBV3-1 (or the pseudogene TRBV3-2) to TRBJ1-6; D uncertain. This CDR3 spans 15 amino acids. Germline CDR1 is LGHDT and CDR2 is YNNKEL (reference sequence). V shed 2 bases and J shed 9 bases, with 14 bases lying between them. Here the CDR3 reads CASSQSSGLGSPLHF. CDR3 in DNA: TGTGCCAGCAGCCAAAGTTCCGGGTTGGGTTCACCCCTCCACTTT.

The rearrangement joins TRBV6-1 to TRBJ1-1; TRBD1 agrees at 7 bases. The germline V gene encodes CDR1 MNHNS and CDR2 SASEGT. CDR3 size: 14 residues. Trimming took 2 bases from V and 3 from J; bases not matched to a gene: 3. CDR3 region: CASSEWQGDTEAFF. CDR3 in DNA: TGTGCCAGCAGTGAATGGCAGGGGGACACTGAAGCTTTCTTT.

The J gene is TRBJ2-5, the V gene TRBV18, with a tentative D call TRBD1 (6 bases). V lost 3 bases, J lost 4 bases, and 15 bases lay in between. Looked up from germline, CDR1 is KGHSH and CDR2 is LQKENI. There are 15 residues in the CDR3. For the CDR3, the DNA is TGTGCCAGCTCACCGCGAACCGAACAGGGAGAGACCCAGTACTTC. Amino acid sequence: CASSPRTEQGETQYF.

This clone showed up just once. The CDR3 region has the DNA TGTGCCAGCAGCCAAGCGGGGGGAAGCACAGATACGCAGTATTTT. Translation gives CASSQAGGSTDTQYF. V and J are TRBV5-4 and TRBJ2-3, with TRBD2 matching 9 bases. The CDR3 spans 15 residues. Germline V gives CDR1 SGHNT, CDR2 YYREEE (reference sequence). After removal of 4 bases from V and 0 bases from J, the junction contained 3 bases not matched to a gene.

The gene calls are TRBV18 and TRBJ1-6, with 8 bases lining up with TRBD1. The length of the CDR3 is 15 residues. V gave up 6 bases and J gave up 10 bases; unmatched junction bases: 11. Germline lookup yields CDR1 KGHSH and CDR2 LQKENI. CDR3 residues: CASSWTGIPESPLHF. DNA of the CDR3: TGTGCCAGCTCCTGGACAGGGATTCCCGAATCACCCCTCCACTTT.

The chain has TRBV6-6 and TRBJ2-5; D ambiguous. The CDR3 consists of 11 residues. CDR1 MNHNY and CDR2 SVGAGI come from the germline V gene (reference sequence). V was pared by 2 bases and J by 4 bases, with 2 bases between. CDR3 bases: TGTGCCAGCAGTTACCGAGAGACCCAGTACTTC. Its protein is CASSYRETQYF.

The CDR3 DNA is TGCGCCAGCAGCCAAGTGGTACAGGGGAGCACTGAAGCTTTCTTT. This encodes CASSQVVQGSTEAFF. The gene calls are TRBV4-1 and TRBJ1-1, with 7 positions matching TRBD1. The J segment lost 4 bases and the V segment lost 1 base, leaving 6 bases of the junction unmatched. The CDR3 length is 15 residues. From germline, CDR1 is MGHRA and CDR2 YSYEKL.

The rearrangement uses TRBV6-5 and TRBJ2-7; unclear D gene. The CDR3 loop spans 14 amino acids. Germline V CDR1 and CDR2: MNHEY, SVGAGI. Between the trimmed V and J ends, which lost 0 bases and 2 bases, there was a span of 8 bases. The CDR3 protein is CASSYSRVPYEQYF. CDR3 in DNA: TGTGCCAGCAGTTACTCTCGGGTTCCCTACGAGCAGTACTTC.

The chain uses TRBV28 and TRBJ1-3, with D maybe TRBD1 (6 bases). V was trimmed by 4 bases and J by 4 bases, leaving 11 bases between them. This CDR3 is 14 amino acids long. The V gene's germline CDR1 is MDHEN and CDR2 SYDVKM. This CDR3 is CASSSSTGGNTIYF. The CDR3 DNA is TGTGCCAGCAGTTCATCGACAGGAGGAAACACCATATATTTT.

The chain employs TRBV5-1 and TRBJ2-1; 11 nucleotides match TRBD2. V was pared by 0 bases and J by 5 bases, with 4 bases of the junction left unmatched. CDR3 length equals 16 residues. Germline assignment: CDR1 SGHRS and CDR2 YFSETQ. The CDR3 sequence: CASSLVSGGADNEQFF. The CDR3 nucleotides are TGCGCCAGCAGCTTGGTTAGCGGGGGGGCGGACAATGAGCAGTTCTTC.

The CDR3 DNA sequence: TGTGCCAGCAGTTTCCGGGACAAGCCCTACGAGCAGTACTTC. This translates into CASSFRDKPYEQYF. This chain connects TRBV6-2 or TRBV6-3 to TRBJ2-7; maybe TRBD1 (6 bases). V lost 4 bases to trimming and J lost 2 bases, with 12 bases between them. This CDR3 is 14 amino acids long. CDR1 and CDR2 (germline): MNHEY, SVGEGT.

This rearrangement joins TRBV6-5 to TRBJ2-1, with 8 bases aligning to TRBD2. The ends lost 11 bases at V and 2 bases at J; junction bases unmatched: 11. CDR3 length: 15 residues. The germline V gene has CDR1 MNHEY and CDR2 SVGAGI. The DNA for the CDR3 is TGTGCCGGTAGATCAGAGGGACTAGCCTACAATGAGCAGTTCTTC. The encoded protein is CAGRSEGLAYNEQFF.

The V call is TRBV6-2 or TRBV6-3, the J call TRBJ1-1, with 7 bases fitting TRBD1. The germline gives CDR1 MNHEY, CDR2 SVGEGT. The J segment lost 1 base and the V segment lost 2 bases, leaving 10 bases of the junction unmatched. This CDR3 region has 17 residues. The CDR3 protein is CASSYRVGGQRNTEAFF. The CDR3 DNA reads TGTGCCAGCAGTTACCGAGTAGGGGGCCAGAGGAACACTGAAGCTTTCTTT.

This clone was recorded a few times. The chain is built from TRBV7-9 and TRBJ2-1; D perhaps matches TRBD2 (6 bases). The germline CDR1 and CDR2 sequences are SEHNR and FQNEAQ (reference sequence). Trimming stripped 5 bases from V and 6 bases from J, with 11 bases between. The CDR3 is 13 residues long. Here the CDR3 DNA reads TGTGCCAGCAGCCAAGGGACTCCCAATGAGCAGTTCTTC. This translates into CASSQGTPNEQFF.

This sequence joins TRBV6-5 and TRBJ1-4, with TRBD1 matching over 8 bases. After removal of 0 bases from V and 7 bases from J, the junction contained 4 bases not matched to a gene. The germline V gene has CDR1 MNHEY and CDR2 SVGAGI. This CDR3 contains 15 residues. The CDR3 bases are TGTGCCAGCAGTTACTCAGGACAGGGAAGTGAAAAACTGTTTTTT. This encodes CASSYSGQGSEKLFF.

The rearrangement joins TRBV3-1 (or the pseudogene TRBV3-2) to TRBJ2-7; D perhaps matches TRBD1 (7 bases). The V and J ends lost 1 base and 6 bases respectively, with 16 bases between them. Germline CDR1 is LGHDT and CDR2 is YNNKEL (reference sequence). This CDR3 is built from 15 residues. The CDR3 bases are TGTGCCAGCAGCCAAGCTGGGCAGGGGGGTGGCGAGCAGTACTTC. Its translation: CASSQAGQGGGEQYF.

Only a few counts were recorded for this clone. The chain joins TRBV9 to TRBJ1-4; D is ambiguous. Trimming left V 4 bases short and J 7 bases short, with 23 bases between. The CDR3 is 17 residues long. The germline gives CDR1 SGDLS, CDR2 YYNGEE. The CDR3 nucleotides read TGTGCCAGCAGCCCCACGGCTCCGCAGGAAGGAAGTGAAAAACTGTTTTTT. Translating gives CASSPTAPQEGSEKLFF.

The chain has TRBV6-6 and TRBJ2-1, with 11 nucleotides matching TRBD2. Germline assignment: CDR1 MNHNY and CDR2 SVGAGI (reference sequence). Trimming cost V 5 bases and J 9 bases; bases outside gene matches: 12. CDR3 length equals 16 residues. The CDR3 protein is CASSPWGLAAEGEQFF. CDR3 DNA sequence: TGTGCCAGCAGTCCGTGGGGACTAGCGGCAGAGGGTGAGCAGTTCTTC.

DNA for the CDR3: TGTGCCAGCAGCTATCGACAGGGAACGGGCGAAAAACTGTTTTTT. As protein: CASSYRQGTGEKLFF. The gene calls are TRBV7-9 and TRBJ1-4, with TRBD1 identical over 7 bases. V was clipped by 4 bases and J by 8 bases; unmatched bases: 10. Germline values: CDR1 SEHNR, CDR2 FQNEAQ (reference sequence). This CDR3 has 15 amino acids. The complete variable domain, with remaining parts taken from reference TRBV7-9 and TRBJ1-4, reads DTGVSQNPRHKITKRGQNVTFRCDPISEHNRLYWYRQTLGQGPEFLTYFQNEAQLEKSRLLSDRFSAERPKGSFSTLEIQRTEQGDSAMYLCASSYRQGTGEKLFFGSGTQLSVL.